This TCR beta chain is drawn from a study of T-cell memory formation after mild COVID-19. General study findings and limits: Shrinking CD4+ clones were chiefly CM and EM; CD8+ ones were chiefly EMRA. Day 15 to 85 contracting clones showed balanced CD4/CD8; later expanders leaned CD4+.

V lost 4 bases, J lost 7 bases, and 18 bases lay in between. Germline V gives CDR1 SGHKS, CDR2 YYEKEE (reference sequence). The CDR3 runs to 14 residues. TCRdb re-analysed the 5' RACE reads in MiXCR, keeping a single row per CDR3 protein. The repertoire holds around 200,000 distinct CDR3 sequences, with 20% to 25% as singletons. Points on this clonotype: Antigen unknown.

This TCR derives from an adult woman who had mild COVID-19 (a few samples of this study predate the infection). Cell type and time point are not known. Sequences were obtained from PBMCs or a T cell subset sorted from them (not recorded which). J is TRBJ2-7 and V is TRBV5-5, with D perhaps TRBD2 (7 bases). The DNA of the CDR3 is TGTGCCAGCAGCGGGAGTGGGGGGGCTCAAGAGCAGTACTTC. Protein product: CASSGSGGAQEQYF. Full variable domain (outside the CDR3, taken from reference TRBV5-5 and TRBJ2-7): DAGVTQSPTHLIKTRGQQVTLRCSPISGHKSVSWYQQVLGQGPQFIFQYYEKEERGRGNFPDRFSARQFPNYSSELNVNALLLGDSALYLCASSGSGGAQEQYFGPGTRLTVT.